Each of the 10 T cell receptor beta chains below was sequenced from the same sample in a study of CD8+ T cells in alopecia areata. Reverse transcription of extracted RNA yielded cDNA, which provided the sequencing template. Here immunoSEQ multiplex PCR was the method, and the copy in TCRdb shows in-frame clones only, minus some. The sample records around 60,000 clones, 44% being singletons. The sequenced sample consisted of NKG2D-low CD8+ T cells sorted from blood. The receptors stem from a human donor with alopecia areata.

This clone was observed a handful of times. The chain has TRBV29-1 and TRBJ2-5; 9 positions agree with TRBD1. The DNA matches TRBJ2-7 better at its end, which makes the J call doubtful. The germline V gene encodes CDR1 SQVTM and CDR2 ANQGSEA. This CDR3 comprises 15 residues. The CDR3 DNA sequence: TGCAGCGTTGAGATACAGGGACAGGGCATCTACGAGCAGTACTTC. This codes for CSVEIQGQGIYEQYF.

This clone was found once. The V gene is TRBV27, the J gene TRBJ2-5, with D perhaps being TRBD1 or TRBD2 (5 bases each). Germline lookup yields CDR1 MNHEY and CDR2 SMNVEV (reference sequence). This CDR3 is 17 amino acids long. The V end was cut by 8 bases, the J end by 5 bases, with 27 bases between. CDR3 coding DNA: TGTGCCAGCCGACCCGGGACCTCAAGGATCACCAGGGAGACCCAGTACTTC. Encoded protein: CASRPGTSRITRETQYF.

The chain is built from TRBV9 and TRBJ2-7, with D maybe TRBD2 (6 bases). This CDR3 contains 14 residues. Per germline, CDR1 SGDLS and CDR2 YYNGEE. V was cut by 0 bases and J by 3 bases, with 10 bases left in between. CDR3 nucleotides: TGTGCCAGCAGCGTAGGGGCGGGGTTCTACGAGCAGTACTTC. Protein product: CASSVGAGFYEQYF.

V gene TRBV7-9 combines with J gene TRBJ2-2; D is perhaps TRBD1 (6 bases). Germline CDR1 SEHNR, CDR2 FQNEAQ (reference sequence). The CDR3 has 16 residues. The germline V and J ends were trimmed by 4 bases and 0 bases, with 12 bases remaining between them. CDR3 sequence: CASSSLRTANTGELFF. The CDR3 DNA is TGTGCCAGCAGCTCGTTAAGGACAGCGAACACCGGGGAGCTGTTTTTT.

CDR3 amino acids: CASSQDWASGNSYNEQFF. CDR3 in DNA: TGCGCCAGCAGCCAAGATTGGGCTAGCGGGAATTCCTACAATGAGCAGTTCTTC. The chain recombines TRBV4-3 with TRBJ2-1; TRBD2 agrees at 9 bases. The CDR3 length is 18 residues. Per the germline V gene, CDR1 is LGHNA and CDR2 is YSLEER. V lost 0 bases, J lost 1 base, and 7 bases stayed unmatched.

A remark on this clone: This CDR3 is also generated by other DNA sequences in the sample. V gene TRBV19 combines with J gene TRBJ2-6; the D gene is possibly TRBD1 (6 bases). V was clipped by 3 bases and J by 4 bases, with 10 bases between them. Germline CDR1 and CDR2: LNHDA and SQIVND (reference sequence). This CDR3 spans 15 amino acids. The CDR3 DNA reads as TGTGCCAGTAGTATTGGGACAAGAGGGGCCAACGTCCTGACTTTC. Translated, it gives CASSIGTRGANVLTF.

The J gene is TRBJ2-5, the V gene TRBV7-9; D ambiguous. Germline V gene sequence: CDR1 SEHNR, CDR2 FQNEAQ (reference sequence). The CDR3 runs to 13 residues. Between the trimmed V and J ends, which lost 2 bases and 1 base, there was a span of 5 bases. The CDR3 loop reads CASSLSAQETQYF. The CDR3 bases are TGTGCCAGCAGCTTATCAGCCCAAGAGACCCAGTACTTC.

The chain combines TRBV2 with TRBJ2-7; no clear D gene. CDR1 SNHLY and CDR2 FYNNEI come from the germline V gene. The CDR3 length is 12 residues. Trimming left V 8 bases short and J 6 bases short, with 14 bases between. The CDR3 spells CASWGNLPEQYF. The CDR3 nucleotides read TGTGCCAGCTGGGGAAATCTTCCCGAGCAGTACTTC.

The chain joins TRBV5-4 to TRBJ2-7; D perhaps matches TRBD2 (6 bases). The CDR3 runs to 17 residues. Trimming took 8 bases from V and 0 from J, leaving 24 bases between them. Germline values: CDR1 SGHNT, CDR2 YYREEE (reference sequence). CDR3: CARQSQKSTRGSYEQYF. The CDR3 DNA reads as TGTGCCAGACAGAGCCAGAAATCGACTAGAGGCTCCTACGAGCAGTACTTC.

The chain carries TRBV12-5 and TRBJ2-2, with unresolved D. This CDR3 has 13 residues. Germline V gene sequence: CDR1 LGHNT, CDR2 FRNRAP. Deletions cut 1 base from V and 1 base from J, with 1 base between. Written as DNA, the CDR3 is TGTGCTAGTGGTTTGGAGAACACCGGGGAGCTGTTTTTT. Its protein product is CASGLENTGELFF.